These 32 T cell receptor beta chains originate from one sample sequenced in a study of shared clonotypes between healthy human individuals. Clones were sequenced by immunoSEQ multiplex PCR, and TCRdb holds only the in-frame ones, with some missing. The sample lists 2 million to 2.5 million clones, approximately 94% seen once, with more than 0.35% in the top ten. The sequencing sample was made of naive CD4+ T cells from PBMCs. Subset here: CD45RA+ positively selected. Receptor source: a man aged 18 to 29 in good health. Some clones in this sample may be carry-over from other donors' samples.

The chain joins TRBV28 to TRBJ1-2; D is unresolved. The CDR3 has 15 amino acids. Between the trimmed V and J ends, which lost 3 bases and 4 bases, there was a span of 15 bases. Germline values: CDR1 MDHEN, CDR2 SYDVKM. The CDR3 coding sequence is TGTGCCAGCAGTTTGCGGGCCCCCCGGGCCTATGGCTACACCTTC. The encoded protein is CASSLRAPRAYGYTF.

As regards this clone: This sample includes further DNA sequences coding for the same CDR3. The CDR3 nucleotides read TGCGCCAGCAGCTTAGGGGCGGGACAAGAGACCCAGTACTTC. Translating it yields CASSLGAGQETQYF. The chain combines TRBV5-1 with TRBJ2-5; TRBD2 is a possible D gene (6 bases). Looked up from germline, CDR1 is SGHRS and CDR2 is YFSETQ. V lost 2 bases and J lost 2, with 10 bases in between. The CDR3 totals 14 residues.

In nucleotides, the CDR3 is TGCAGTGCTTTCTGGGAGACCCAGTACTTC. The encoded protein is CSAFWETQYF. J is TRBJ2-5 and V is TRBV20-1; D is unclear. V lost 5 bases and J lost 5, with 6 bases in between. Germline values: CDR1 DFQATT, CDR2 SNEGSKA (reference sequence). This CDR3 region has 10 residues.

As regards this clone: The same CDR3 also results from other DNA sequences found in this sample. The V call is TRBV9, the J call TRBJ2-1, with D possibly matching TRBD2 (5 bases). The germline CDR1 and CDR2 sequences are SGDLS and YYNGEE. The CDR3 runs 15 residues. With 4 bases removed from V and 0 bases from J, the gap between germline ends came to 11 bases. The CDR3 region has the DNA TGTGCCAGCAGCCTCAGCGGCAGCTCCTACAATGAGCAGTTCTTC. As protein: CASSLSGSSYNEQFF.

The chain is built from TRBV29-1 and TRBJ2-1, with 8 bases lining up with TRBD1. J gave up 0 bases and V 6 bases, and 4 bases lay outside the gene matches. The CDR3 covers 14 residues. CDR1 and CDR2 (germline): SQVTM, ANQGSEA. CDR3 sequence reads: CSVDRVDSYNEQFF. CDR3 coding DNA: TGCAGCGTGGACAGGGTGGACTCCTACAATGAGCAGTTCTTC.

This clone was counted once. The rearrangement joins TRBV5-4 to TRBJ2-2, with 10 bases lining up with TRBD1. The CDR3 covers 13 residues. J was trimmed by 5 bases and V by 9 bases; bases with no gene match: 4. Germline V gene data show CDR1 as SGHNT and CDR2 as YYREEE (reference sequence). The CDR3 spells CANWDRGTGELFF. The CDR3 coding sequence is TGTGCCAACTGGGACAGGGGTACCGGGGAGCTGTTTTTT.

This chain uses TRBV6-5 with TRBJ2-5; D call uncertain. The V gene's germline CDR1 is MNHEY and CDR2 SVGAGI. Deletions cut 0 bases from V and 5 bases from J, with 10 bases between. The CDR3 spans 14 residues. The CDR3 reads CASSYSGATETQYF. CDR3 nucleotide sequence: TGTGCCAGCAGTTACTCGGGCGCGACGGAGACCCAGTACTTC.

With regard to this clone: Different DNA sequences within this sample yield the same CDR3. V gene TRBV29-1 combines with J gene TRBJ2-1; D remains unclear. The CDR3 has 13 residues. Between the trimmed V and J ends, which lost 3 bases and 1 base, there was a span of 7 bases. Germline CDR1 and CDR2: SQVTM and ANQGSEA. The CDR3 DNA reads TGCAGCGTTGAGCGTGGATCCTACAATGAGCAGTTCTTC. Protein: CSVERGSYNEQFF.

DNA of the CDR3: TGTGCCAGCAGCTCCAGGGGGACTAATGAAAAACTGTTTTTT. It codes for CASSSRGTNEKLFF. V is TRBV7-2 and J is TRBJ1-4, with TRBD1 matching over 7 bases. Germline values: CDR1 SGHTA, CDR2 FQGNSA. This CDR3 is 14 amino acids long. The J segment lost 2 bases and the V segment lost 4 bases, leaving 1 base of the junction unmatched.

In DNA form, the CDR3 reads TGTGCCACCCTCACTACCATCTACAATGAGCAGTTCTTC. As protein: CATLTTIYNEQFF. The V and J genes are TRBV6-1 and TRBJ2-1; no reliable D call. The CDR3 spans 13 residues. CDR1 and CDR2 from the germline V gene are MNHNS and SASEGT. Between the trimmed V and J ends, which lost 10 bases and 3 bases, there was a span of 13 bases.

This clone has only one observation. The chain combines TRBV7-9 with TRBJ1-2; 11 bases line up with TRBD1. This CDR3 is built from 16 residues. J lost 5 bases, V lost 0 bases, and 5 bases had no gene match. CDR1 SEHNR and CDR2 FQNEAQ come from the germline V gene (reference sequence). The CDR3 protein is CASSLAGQGVRYGYTF. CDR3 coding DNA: TGTGCCAGCAGCTTAGCGGGACAGGGGGTCCGTTATGGCTACACCTTC.

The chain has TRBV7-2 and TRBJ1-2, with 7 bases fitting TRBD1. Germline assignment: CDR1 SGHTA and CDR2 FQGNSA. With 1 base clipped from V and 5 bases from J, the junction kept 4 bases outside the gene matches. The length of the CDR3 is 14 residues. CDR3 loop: CASSLEGALYGYTF. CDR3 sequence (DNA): TGTGCCAGCAGCTTAGAGGGGGCTTTATATGGCTACACCTTC.

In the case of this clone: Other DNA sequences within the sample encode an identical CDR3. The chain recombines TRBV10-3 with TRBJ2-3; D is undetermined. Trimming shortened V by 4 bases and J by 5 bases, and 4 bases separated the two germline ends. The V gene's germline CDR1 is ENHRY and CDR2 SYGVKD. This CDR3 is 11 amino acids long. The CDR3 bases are TGTGCCATCAGTGGTGGAGATACGCAGTATTTT. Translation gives CAISGGDTQYF.

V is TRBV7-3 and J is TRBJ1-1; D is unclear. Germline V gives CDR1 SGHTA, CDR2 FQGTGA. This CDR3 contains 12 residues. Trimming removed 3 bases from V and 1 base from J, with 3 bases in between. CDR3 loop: CASSLKNTEAFF. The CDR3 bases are TGTGCCAGCAGCTTGAAGAACACTGAAGCTTTCTTT.

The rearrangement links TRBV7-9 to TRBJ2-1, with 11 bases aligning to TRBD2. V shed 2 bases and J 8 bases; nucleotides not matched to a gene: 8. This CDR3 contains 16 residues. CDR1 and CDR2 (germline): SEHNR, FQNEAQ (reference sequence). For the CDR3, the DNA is TGTGCCAGCAGCTTACTAGCGGGAGGATCGGTTGATGAGCAGTTCTTC. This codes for CASSLLAGGSVDEQFF.

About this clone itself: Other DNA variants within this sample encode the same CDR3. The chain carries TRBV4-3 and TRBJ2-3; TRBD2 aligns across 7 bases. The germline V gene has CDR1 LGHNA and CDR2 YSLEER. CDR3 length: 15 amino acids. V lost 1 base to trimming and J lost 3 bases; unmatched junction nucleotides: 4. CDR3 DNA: TGCGCCAGCAGCCAAGGGACTAGAGGTACAGATACGCAGTATTTT. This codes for CASSQGTRGTDTQYF.

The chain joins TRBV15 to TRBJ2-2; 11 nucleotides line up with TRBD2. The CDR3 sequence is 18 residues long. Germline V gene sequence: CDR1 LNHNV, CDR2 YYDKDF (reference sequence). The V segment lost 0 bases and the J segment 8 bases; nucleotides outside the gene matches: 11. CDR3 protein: CATSRDLSLAGGSGELFF. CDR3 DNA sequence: TGTGCCACCAGCAGAGATTTATCGCTAGCGGGAGGATCTGGGGAGCTGTTTTTT.

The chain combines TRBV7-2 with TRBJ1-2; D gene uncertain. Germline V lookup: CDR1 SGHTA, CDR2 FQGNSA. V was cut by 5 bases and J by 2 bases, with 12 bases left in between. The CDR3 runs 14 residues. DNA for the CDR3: TGTGCCAGCAGCATGACTATTACCAACTATGGCTACACCTTC. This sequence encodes CASSMTITNYGYTF.

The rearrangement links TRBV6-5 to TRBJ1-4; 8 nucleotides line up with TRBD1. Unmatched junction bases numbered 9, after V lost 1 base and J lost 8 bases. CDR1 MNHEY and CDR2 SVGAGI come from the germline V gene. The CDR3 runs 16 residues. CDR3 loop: CASSYLGQDLAEKLFF. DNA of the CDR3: TGTGCCAGCAGTTACTTGGGACAGGATCTAGCGGAAAAACTGTTTTTT.

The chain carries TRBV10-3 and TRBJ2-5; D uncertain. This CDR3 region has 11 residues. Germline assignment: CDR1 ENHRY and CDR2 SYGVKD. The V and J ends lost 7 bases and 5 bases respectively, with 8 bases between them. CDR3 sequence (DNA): TGTGCCATCAAATACCTTGAGACCCAGTACTTC. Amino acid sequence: CAIKYLETQYF.

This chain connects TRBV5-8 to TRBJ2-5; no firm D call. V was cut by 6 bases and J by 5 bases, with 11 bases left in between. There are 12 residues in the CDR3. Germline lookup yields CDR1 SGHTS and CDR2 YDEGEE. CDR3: CASTMAHETQYF. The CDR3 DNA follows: TGTGCCAGCACAATGGCCCACGAGACCCAGTACTTC.

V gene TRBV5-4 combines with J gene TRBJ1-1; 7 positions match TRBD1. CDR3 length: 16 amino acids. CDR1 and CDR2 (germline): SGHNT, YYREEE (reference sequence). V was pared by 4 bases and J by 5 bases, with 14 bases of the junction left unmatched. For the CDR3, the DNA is TGTGCCAGCAGCCCCCCGACAGGGAGTGTGGCAACTGAAGCTTTCTTT. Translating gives CASSPPTGSVATEAFF. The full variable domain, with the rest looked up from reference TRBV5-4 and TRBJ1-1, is ETGVTQSPTHLIKTRGQQVTLRCSSQSGHNTVSWYQQALGQGPQFIFQYYREEENGRGNFPPRFSGLQFPNYSSELNVNALELDDSALYLCASSPPTGSVATEAFFGQGTRLTVV.

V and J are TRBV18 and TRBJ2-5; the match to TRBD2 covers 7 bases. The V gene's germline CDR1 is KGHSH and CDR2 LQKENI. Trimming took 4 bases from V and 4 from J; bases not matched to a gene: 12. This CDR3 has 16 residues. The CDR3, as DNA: TGTGCCAGCTCACTCCCGGGACTATTGCGCAGAGAGACCCAGTACTTC. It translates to CASSLPGLLRRETQYF. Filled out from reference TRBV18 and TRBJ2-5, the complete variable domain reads NAGVMQNPRHLVRRRGQEARLRCSPMKGHSHVYWYRQLPEEGLKFMVYLQKENIIDESGMPKERFSAEFPKEGPSILRIQQVVRGDSAAYFCASSLPGLLRRETQYFGPGTRLLVL.

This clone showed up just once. CDR3 bases: TGTGCCAGTAGTCCGGGGACAGCGAGGGGTGAGCAGTTCTTC. As protein: CASSPGTARGEQFF. The J gene is TRBJ2-1, the V gene TRBV19, with 7 bases that match TRBD1. Germline V gene lookup returns CDR1 LNHDA and CDR2 SQIVND (reference sequence). The CDR3 runs to 14 residues. Trimming at V came to 5 bases and at J to 9 bases, leaving 10 bases not matched to a gene. Full variable domain (rest looked up from reference TRBV19 and TRBJ2-1): DGGITQSPKYLFRKEGQNVTLSCEQNLNHDAMYWYRQDPGQGLRLIYYSQIVNDFQKGDIAEGYSVSREKKESFPLTVTSAQKNPTAFYLCASSPGTARGEQFFGPGTRLTVL.

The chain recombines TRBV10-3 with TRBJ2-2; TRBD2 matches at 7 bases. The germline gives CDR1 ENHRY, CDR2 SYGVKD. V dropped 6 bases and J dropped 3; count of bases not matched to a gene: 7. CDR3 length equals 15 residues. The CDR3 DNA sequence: TGTGCCATCAGGGCCCGCGGGAGCGACACCGGGGAGCTGTTTTTT. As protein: CAIRARGSDTGELFF.

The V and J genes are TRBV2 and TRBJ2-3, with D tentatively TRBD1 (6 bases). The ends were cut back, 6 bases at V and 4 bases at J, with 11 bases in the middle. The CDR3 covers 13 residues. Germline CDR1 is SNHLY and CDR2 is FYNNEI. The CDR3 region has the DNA TGTGCCAGCAGACTACCAGGGGCAGATACGCAGTATTTT. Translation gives CASRLPGADTQYF.

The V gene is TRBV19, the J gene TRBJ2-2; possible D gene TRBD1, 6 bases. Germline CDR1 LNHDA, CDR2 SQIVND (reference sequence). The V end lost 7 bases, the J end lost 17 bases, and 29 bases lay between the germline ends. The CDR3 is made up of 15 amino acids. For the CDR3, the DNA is TGTGCCAGTAAGCATGTCTATGGGGGCCCAACGAGTCATTTTTTT. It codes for CASKHVYGGPTSHFF.

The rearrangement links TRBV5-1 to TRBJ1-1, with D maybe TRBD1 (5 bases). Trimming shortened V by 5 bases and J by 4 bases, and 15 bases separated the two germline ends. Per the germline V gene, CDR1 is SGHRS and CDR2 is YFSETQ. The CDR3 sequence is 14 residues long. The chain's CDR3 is CASRGILGGTEAFF. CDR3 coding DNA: TGCGCCAGCAGGGGAATTTTGGGGGGCACTGAAGCTTTCTTT.

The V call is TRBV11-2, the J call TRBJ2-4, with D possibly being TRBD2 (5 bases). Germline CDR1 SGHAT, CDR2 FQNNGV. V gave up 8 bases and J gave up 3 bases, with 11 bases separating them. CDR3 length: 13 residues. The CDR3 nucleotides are TGTGCCAGCGTCGGGGATGACAAAAACATTCAGTACTTC. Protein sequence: CASVGDDKNIQYF.

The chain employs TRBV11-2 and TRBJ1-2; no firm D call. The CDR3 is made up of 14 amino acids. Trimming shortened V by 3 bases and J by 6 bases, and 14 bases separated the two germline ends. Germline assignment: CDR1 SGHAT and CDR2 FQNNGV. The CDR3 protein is CASSLFNTANGYTF. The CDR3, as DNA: TGTGCCAGCAGCTTGTTTAATACGGCCAATGGCTACACCTTC. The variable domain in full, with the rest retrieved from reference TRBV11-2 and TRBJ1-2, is EAGVAQSPRYKIIEKRQSVAFWCNPISGHATLYWYQQILGQGPKLLIQFQNNGVVDDSQLPKDRFSAERLKGVDSTLKIQPAKLEDSAVYLCASSLFNTANGYTFGSGTRLTVV.

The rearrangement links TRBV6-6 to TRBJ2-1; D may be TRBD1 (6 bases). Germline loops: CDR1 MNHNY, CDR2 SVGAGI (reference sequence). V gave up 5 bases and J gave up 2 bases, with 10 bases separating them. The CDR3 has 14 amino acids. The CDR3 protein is CASSQTGTYNEQFF. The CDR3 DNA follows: TGTGCCAGCAGTCAGACAGGTACCTACAATGAGCAGTTCTTC.

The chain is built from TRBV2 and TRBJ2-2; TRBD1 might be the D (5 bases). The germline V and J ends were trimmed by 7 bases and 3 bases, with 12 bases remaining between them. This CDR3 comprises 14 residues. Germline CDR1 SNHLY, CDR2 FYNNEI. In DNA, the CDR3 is TGTGCCAGCAAAGGGGTCTGGGACACCGGGGAGCTGTTTTTT. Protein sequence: CASKGVWDTGELFF.